This T cell receptor beta chain originates from a study of T-cell reconstitution after alpha-beta-depleted transplantation in children. Findings and caveats of the study: TCRbeta diversity was high at day 60 in some patients (a result of surviving recipient T cells and thymic progenitors). Newly produced T cells mostly accounted for T-cell counts and diversity one year post-transplant.

Germline values: CDR1 ENHRY, CDR2 SYGVKD. The CDR3 length is 15 residues. V shed 10 bases, J shed 0 bases, and the junction held 9 bases outside the gene matches. During its preparation, the TCRbeta library received unique molecular identifiers. TCRdb independently ran MiXCR on the PCR reads; one entry per CDR3 protein. The sample gives 200,000 to 250,000 distinct CDR3 sequences, 8.4% of which show up once; 35% is in the top ten. Of note for this clonotype: Its cognate antigen is unknown.

Sequenced material: PBMCs, mostly from graft donor cells, taken 360 days after TCRalphabeta/CD19-depleted stem cell transplant. The receptor comes from a male patient aged 2-15 years who had a stem cell transplant for acute myeloid leukemia, so the T cells may come from the graft donor. The chain has TRBV10-3 and TRBJ2-7; 10 positions agree with TRBD2. As DNA, the CDR3 is TGTGCCACCGGACTAGCGGAGCTCTCCTCCTACGAGCAGTACTTC. Residues: CATGLAELSSYEQYF.